A selection of T cell receptor beta chains follows, all from one sample in a study of identifying expanded T cells in peripheral blood. Profiled with immunoSEQ multiplex PCR; TCRdb holds only in-frame clones, not every one. Of 80,000 to 90,000 clones in the sample, 89% were seen once. Material for sequencing was blood. The source is a person between 18 and 75 years old in good health. Each CDR3 is given with its conserved first and last residue. D genes are given only for firm matches. A row's size may be missing; if present it is once, few, many or a size class.

v_call	d_call	clone_size	j_call	cdr3_length	cdr3_nt	cdr3_aa
TRBV7-8	TRBD1	.	TRBJ2-2	20	TGTGCCAGCAGCTTAAGACTAAAAAATACAGGGGGGCCCAACACCGGGGAGCTGTTTTTT	CASSLRLKNTGGPNTGELFF
TRBV11-1	TRBD2	.	TRBJ2-7	13	TGTGCCAGCAGCCGACTAGCATTTTACGAGCAGTACTTC	CASSRLAFYEQYF
TRBV6-5	TRBD2	.	TRBJ2-5	15	TGTGCCAGCAGACGATCGGGGCGGGGGATGGCGACCCAGTACTTC	CASRRSGRGMATQYF
TRBV5-4	.	.	TRBJ2-1	17	TGTGCCAGCAGCCGACCCTGGAGTGGTAATATTTACAATGAGCAGTTCTTC	CASSRPWSGNIYNEQFF
TRBV7-2	.	.	TRBJ2-1	16	TGTGCCAGCAGCTCCCAGACAGGGAGGGTCGTCGATGAGCAGTTCTTC	CASSSQTGRVVDEQFF
TRBV28	.	few	TRBJ1-4	12	TGTGCCAGCCGTCCGCCTAATGAAAAACTGTTTTTT	CASRPPNEKLFF
TRBV19	.	.	TRBJ2-3	16	TGTGCCAGTAGCCCCTGGGCTAGCGCGAGCACAGATACGCAGTATTTT	CASSPWASASTDTQYF
TRBV14	.	few	TRBJ2-2	15	TGTGCCAGCAGCCAAATTAGAGGTGCCGACGGGGAGCTGTTTTTT	CASSQIRGADGELFF
TRBV7-9	.	.	TRBJ1-3	15	TGTGCCAGCAGCTTATCAGGCGGCTCTGGAAACACCATATATTTT	CASSLSGGSGNTIYF
TRBV7-2	TRBD2	once	TRBJ2-7	18	TGTGCCAGCAGCTTAAATATCGGTAAGACTAGCGGGGCCTACGAGCAGTACTTC	CASSLNIGKTSGAYEQYF
TRBV29-1	.	.	TRBJ1-4	13	TGCAGCGTTCGGGGGGGAAACAACGAAAAACTGTTTTTT	CSVRGGNNEKLFF
TRBV5-4	TRBD2	once	TRBJ2-3	15	TGTGCCAGCAGCTTTCCTAGCGGCAACCGAGATACGCAGTATTTT	CASSFPSGNRDTQYF
TRBV5-6	.	few	TRBJ1-2	12	TGTGCCAGCAGCTTGATCGGGGGTGGCTACACCTTC	CASSLIGGGYTF
TRBV5-1	.	.	TRBJ1-4	15	TGCGCCAGCAGCTCCGGAGCAGCTCTAAGCGGAAAACTGTTTTTT	CASSSGAALSGKLFF
TRBV6-6	TRBD1	.	TRBJ1-2	12	TGTGCCAGCAGTCCAGGGGGCTATGGCTACACCTTC	CASSPGGYGYTF
TRBV25-1	.	.	TRBJ2-7	12	TGTGCCAGCAGTGCTCCACGTTTCGAGCAGTACTTC	CASSAPRFEQYF
TRBV7-2	TRBD2	.	TRBJ2-7	14	TGTGCCAGCAGCCTTACTAGCGGGAAGTACGAGCAGTACTTC	CASSLTSGKYEQYF
TRBV5-4	TRBD2	.	TRBJ2-1	15	TGTGCCAGCAGCTTGGATAGCGGGAGTCACAATGAGCAGTTCTTC	CASSLDSGSHNEQFF
TRBV5-1	.	few	TRBJ2-7	15	TGCGCCAGCAGCTTGGTAGGGGGAGGACCCTACGAGCAGTACTTC	CASSLVGGGPYEQYF
TRBV7-2	.	.	TRBJ2-4	12	TGTGCCAGCAGCCCAGAGTGGAGCATTCAGTACTTC	CASSPEWSIQYF
TRBV2	.	.	TRBJ1-1	14	TGTGCCAGCTCGACGACGGGGTTTTATACTGAAGCTTTCTTT	CASSTTGFYTEAFF
TRBV2	.	.	TRBJ2-1	15	TGTGCCAGCAGTGAAAGGCAGGGGGGCAACAATGAGCAGTTCTTC	CASSERQGGNNEQFF
TRBV25-1	.	.	TRBJ2-3	15	TGTGCCAGCACCCTAGGACGGACTAGCACAGATACGCAGTATTTT	CASTLGRTSTDTQYF
TRBV25-1	TRBD1	.	TRBJ2-5	16	TGTGCCAGCAGTGACCAGTCCGGGACAGCGACAGAGACCCAGTACTTC	CASSDQSGTATETQYF
TRBV28	.	.	TRBJ1-5	12	TGTGCCAGCAGTTCTATGCATCAGCCCCAGCATTTT	CASSSMHQPQHF
TRBV7-2	.	.	TRBJ1-2	15	TGTGCCAGCAGCTTAACAGCAGCGGGTTACTATGGCTACACCTTC	CASSLTAAGYYGYTF
TRBV7-2	.	.	TRBJ1-1	17	TGTGCCAGCAGTCCGGGGGGGGCAGCTGAAATGAACACTGAAGCTTTCTTT	CASSPGGAAEMNTEAFF
TRBV5-6	TRBD1	.	TRBJ2-3	17	TGTGCCAGCAGCTTGGATCCCCGGGACAGGGACACAGATACGCAGTATTTT	CASSLDPRDRDTDTQYF
TRBV19	.	once	TRBJ1-2	14	TGTGCCAGTAACCCCTCCAACCAGGGCTATGACTACACCTTC	CASNPSNQGYDYTF